The entry below gives a single T cell receptor (beta chain) sequence along with its context. Extracted RNA was reverse transcribed into cDNA, the sequencing template. Clones were sequenced by immunoSEQ multiplex PCR, and TCRdb holds only the in-frame ones, with some missing. This sample has fewer than 40,000 clones; nearly 55% occur once, and the top ten carry roughly 1.8%. CD4+ cells obtained from four to six patients were subjected to sorting into CD25+CD127- cells. This record comes from a study of CD8+ T cells in alopecia areata. CDR3 length: 15 amino acids. Germline V gene lookup returns CDR1 SGDLS and CDR2 YYNGEE. V shed 3 bases, J shed 10 bases, and the junction held 11 bases outside the gene matches.

V usage is TRBV9 and J usage is TRBJ2-1; the match to TRBD2 covers 9 bases. Sequenced input: CD4+ Tregs sorted from blood. The origin of this receptor is a human donor with alopecia areata. The CDR3 sequence: CASSARLAGRKEQFF. The CDR3 region has the DNA TGTGCCAGCAGCGCCCGGCTAGCGGGGAGGAAAGAGCAGTTCTTC.